The 12 T cell receptor beta chains listed next were all sequenced from one sample in a study of shared clonotypes between healthy human individuals. Clones were sequenced by immunoSEQ multiplex PCR, and TCRdb holds only the in-frame ones, with some missing. This repertoire shows 2 million to 2.5 million clones, less than 95% found once; its top ten account for approximately 0.4%. The sample comprised naive CD4+ T cells from PBMCs. Stated subset: CD45RA+ positively selected. The source is a man aged 18 to 30 in good health. Some clones in this sample may be carry-over from other donors' samples.

The chain has TRBV6-6 and TRBJ2-7; no clear D gene. Trimming stripped 4 bases from V and 0 bases from J, with 10 bases between. This CDR3 contains 14 residues. Per the germline V gene, CDR1 is MNHNY and CDR2 is SVGAGI (reference sequence). DNA for the CDR3: TGTGCCAGCAGTTTTCTTTGGGGCTCCTACGAGCAGTACTTC. Its protein is CASSFLWGSYEQYF.

The CDR3 sequence is CASSDNRGGGEAFF. CDR3 coding DNA: TGTGCCAGTAGTGACAACCGGGGTGGGGGTGAAGCTTTCTTT. The rearrangement uses TRBV19 and TRBJ1-1; a possible D gene is TRBD1 (5 bases). There are 14 residues in the CDR3. The V gene lost 5 bases and the J gene lost 7 bases, with 17 bases spanning the gap. Germline V CDR1 and CDR2: LNHDA, SQIVND (reference sequence).

This clone was counted once. The chain couples TRBV7-2 to TRBJ1-2; 7 bases line up with TRBD1. V lost 5 bases, J lost 2 bases, and 11 bases stayed unmatched. This CDR3 spans 16 amino acids. Germline CDR1 is SGHTA and CDR2 is FQGNSA. The CDR3 loop is CASSHTTGEVNYGYTF. CDR3 nucleotide sequence: TGTGCCAGCAGCCACACCACAGGGGAGGTAAACTATGGCTACACCTTC. Complete variable domain (other parts from reference TRBV7-2 and TRBJ1-2): GAGVSQSPSNKVTEKGKDVELRCDPISGHTALYWYRQSLGQGLEFLIYFQGNSAPDKSGLPSDRFSAERTGGSVSTLTIQRTQQEDSAVYLCASSHTTGEVNYGYTFGSGTRLTVV.

V is TRBV19 and J is TRBJ2-1; tentatively, D is TRBD1 or TRBD2 (5 bases each). The CDR3 length is 17 residues. CDR1 and CDR2 from the germline V gene are LNHDA and SQIVND (reference sequence). Trimming took off 1 base at V and 7 bases at J, with 20 bases between the two ends. The CDR3 nucleotides are TGTGCCAGTAGTATAGCCCGGACCAGGGACGGGAAGAATGAGCAGTTCTTC. Protein sequence: CASSIARTRDGKNEQFF.

As concerns this clone: Other nucleotide sequences from this sample produce the same CDR3. This chain links TRBV19 with TRBJ2-7, with a weak D call TRBD2 (5 bases). The ends were cut back, 3 bases at V and 0 bases at J, with 9 bases in the middle. Germline CDR1 is LNHDA and CDR2 is SQIVND (reference sequence). The CDR3 has 14 amino acids. The CDR3, as DNA: TGTGCCAGTAGTATTCGGGGAAGCTCCTACGAGCAGTACTTC. Its protein is CASSIRGSSYEQYF.

V is TRBV18 and J is TRBJ2-7, with D perhaps TRBD1 or TRBD2 (5 bases each). V shed 3 bases and J shed 0 bases, with 18 bases lying between them. This CDR3 spans 17 amino acids. The V gene's germline CDR1 is KGHSH and CDR2 LQKENI. CDR3 region: CASSPGEMWVSSYEQYF. The CDR3 bases are TGTGCCAGCTCACCGGGGGAGATGTGGGTGAGCTCCTACGAGCAGTACTTC. The whole variable domain, filled in from reference TRBV18 and TRBJ2-7, reads NAGVMQNPRHLVRRRGQEARLRCSPMKGHSHVYWYRQLPEEGLKFMVYLQKENIIDESGMPKERFSAEFPKEGPSILRIQQVVRGDSAAYFCASSPGEMWVSSYEQYFGPGTRLTVT.

The rearrangement links TRBV5-6 to TRBJ2-5; D uncertain. CDR1 is SGHDT and CDR2 is YYEEEE in the germline V gene. The CDR3 consists of 12 residues. Trimming shortened V by 4 bases and J by 4 bases, and 8 bases separated the two germline ends. CDR3 amino acids: CASSMVGETQYF. CDR3 sequence (DNA): TGTGCCAGCAGCATGGTGGGAGAGACCCAGTACTTC. The complete variable domain, with remaining parts taken from reference TRBV5-6 and TRBJ2-5, reads DAGVTQSPTHLIKTRGQQVTLRCSPKSGHDTVSWYQQALGQGPQFIFQYYEEEERQRGNFPDRFSGHQFPNYSSELNVNALLLGDSALYLCASSMVGETQYFGPGTRLLVL.

The V call is TRBV18, the J call TRBJ2-5; D gene uncertain. CDR3 length equals 13 residues. From germline, CDR1 is KGHSH and CDR2 LQKENI. Trimming pared 1 base from V and 5 bases from J, leaving 8 bases between. The CDR3 here is CASSPRVYETQYF. The CDR3 DNA reads TGTGCCAGCTCACCACGGGTCTACGAGACCCAGTACTTC.

This rearrangement joins TRBV27 to TRBJ1-2; tentative D call: TRBD1 (6 bases). The CDR3 sequence is 16 residues long. The germline CDR1 and CDR2 sequences are MNHEY and SMNVEV (reference sequence). Trimming shortened V by 0 bases and J by 5 bases, and 16 bases separated the two germline ends. The CDR3 DNA follows: TGTGCCAGCAGTTTATCTCGGCAGGGGAGGAGATATGGCTACACCTTC. It is translated as CASSLSRQGRRYGYTF.

The chain carries TRBV28 and TRBJ2-7; maybe TRBD1 (6 bases). The germline CDR1 and CDR2 sequences are MDHEN and SYDVKM. The CDR3 has 14 residues. Trimming cost V 2 bases and J 2 bases, with 10 bases left between them. CDR3 in DNA: TGTGCCAGCAGTTTAAGAACAGGGACCTACGAGCAGTACTTC. It codes for CASSLRTGTYEQYF.

The chain is built from TRBV6-6 and TRBJ1-1; D gene ambiguous. The CDR3 has 14 residues. Germline CDR1 is MNHNY and CDR2 is SVGAGI (reference sequence). The ends were cut back, 1 base at V and 4 bases at J, with 10 bases in the middle. The CDR3 DNA sequence: TGTGCCAGCAGTTACTTCCGGCAGACCACTGAAGCTTTCTTT. The encoded protein is CASSYFRQTTEAFF.

On this clone itself: This sample also contains other DNA sequences that code for the same CDR3. The V call is TRBV11-2, the J call TRBJ2-1; possible D gene TRBD2, 5 bases. The ends were cut back, 1 base at V and 6 bases at J, with 10 bases in the middle. Germline CDR1 SGHAT, CDR2 FQNNGV. The CDR3 spans 14 residues. CDR3 DNA sequence: TGTGCCAGCAGCTTAGGGCTAGCCGGCAATGAGCAGTTCTTC. Residues: CASSLGLAGNEQFF.